This record looks at one T cell receptor beta chain sequence and its context. Trimming left V 2 bases short and J 6 bases short, with 17 bases between. In germline, CDR1 is LNHDA, CDR2 SQIVND (reference sequence). The CDR3 loop spans 17 amino acids. This specimen belongs to a study of blood T cell repertoires in COVID-19. Under the authors' procedure: For nucleated cells, counts were estimated from reference gene primer amplification. Clones were read by immunoSEQ multiplex PCR, and TCRdb kept only the in-frame ones, dropping some. The V and J calls and clone size are taken from that table; D and trimming were inferred from the DNA. Of fewer than 300,000 clones listed, about nine tenths were seen once; the top ten hold more than 1%.

Sequenced input: PBMCs or T cells enriched from blood (not recorded which). The chain carries TRBV19 and TRBJ1-6, with D uncertain. This TCR was sampled from a woman aged 40 to 55 with acute COVID-19. CDR3 protein: CASSIFSSRRPNSPLHF. DNA for the CDR3: TGTGCCAGTAGTATATTTTCCTCCCGGCGGCCTAATTCACCCCTCCACTTT.